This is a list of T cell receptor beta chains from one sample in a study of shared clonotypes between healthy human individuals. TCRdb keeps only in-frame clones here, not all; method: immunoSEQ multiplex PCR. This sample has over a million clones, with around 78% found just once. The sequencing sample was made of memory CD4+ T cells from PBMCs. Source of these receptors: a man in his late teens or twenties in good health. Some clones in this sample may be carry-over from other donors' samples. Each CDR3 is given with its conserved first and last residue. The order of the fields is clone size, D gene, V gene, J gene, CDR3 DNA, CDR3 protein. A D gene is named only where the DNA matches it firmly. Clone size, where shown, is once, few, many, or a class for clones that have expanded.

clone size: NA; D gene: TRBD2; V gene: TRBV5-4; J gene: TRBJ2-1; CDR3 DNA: TGTGCCAGCAGCTGGGGGGGGACTAGCGGACACAATGAGCAGTTCTTC; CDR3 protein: CASSWGGTSGHNEQFF
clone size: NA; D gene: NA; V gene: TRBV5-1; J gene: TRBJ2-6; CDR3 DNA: TGCGCCAGCAGCCTGTGGACAGACGTCTCTGGGGCCAACGTCCTGACTTTC; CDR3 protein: CASSLWTDVSGANVLTF
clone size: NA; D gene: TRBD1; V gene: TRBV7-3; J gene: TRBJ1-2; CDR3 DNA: TGTGCCAGCAGCCCCGTGACAGGGCTCTATGGCTACACCTTC; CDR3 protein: CASSPVTGLYGYTF
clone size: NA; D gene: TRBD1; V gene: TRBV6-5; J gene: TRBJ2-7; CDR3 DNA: TGTGCCAGCAGGTCCGGGACAGCTTACGAGCAGTACTTC; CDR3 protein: CASRSGTAYEQYF
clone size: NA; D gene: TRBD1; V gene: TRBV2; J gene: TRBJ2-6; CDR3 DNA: TGTGCCAGCGCCCGCCGGGGACAGGGTGGTACTGGGGCCAACGTCCTGACTTTC; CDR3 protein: CASARRGQGGTGANVLTF
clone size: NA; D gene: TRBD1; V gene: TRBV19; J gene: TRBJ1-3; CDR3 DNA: TGTGCCACCTCAACAGGGGCTACCCCTGGAAACACCATATATTTT; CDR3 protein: CATSTGATPGNTIYF
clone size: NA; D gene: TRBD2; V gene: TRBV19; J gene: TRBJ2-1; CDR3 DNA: TGTGCCAGTAGTATCCCGGGCGGGAGGGGGTTCAATGAGCAGTTCTTC; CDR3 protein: CASSIPGGRGFNEQFF
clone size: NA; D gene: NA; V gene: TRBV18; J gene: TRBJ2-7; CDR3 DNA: TGTGCCAGCTCACCAGGGTCCGGGGGGCGGGAGCAGTACTTC; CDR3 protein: CASSPGSGGREQYF
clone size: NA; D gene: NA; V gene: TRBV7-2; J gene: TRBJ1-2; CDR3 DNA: TGTGCCAGCAGCTTAATTGGGAAGTCGCCGGGGAATGGCTACACCTTC; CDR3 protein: CASSLIGKSPGNGYTF
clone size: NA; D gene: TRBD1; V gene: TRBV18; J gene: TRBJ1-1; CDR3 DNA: TGTGCCAGCTCGTCCCTCTCCGGGACAGGGTCTGAGTTGGACACTGAAGCTTTCTTT; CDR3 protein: CASSSLSGTGSELDTEAFF
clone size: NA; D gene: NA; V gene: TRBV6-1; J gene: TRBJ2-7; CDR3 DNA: TGTGCCAGCAGGAGGGGGGGCGAGCAGTACTTC; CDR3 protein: CASRRGGEQYF
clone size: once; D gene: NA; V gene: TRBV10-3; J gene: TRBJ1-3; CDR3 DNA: TGTGCCATCAGTGAGCAGACAGGTAGCACCATATATTTT; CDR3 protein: CAISEQTGSTIYF
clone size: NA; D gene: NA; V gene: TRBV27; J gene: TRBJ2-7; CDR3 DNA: TGTGCCAGCAGATCCCCCAGCGGCTCCTACGAGCAGTACTTC; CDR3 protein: CASRSPSGSYEQYF
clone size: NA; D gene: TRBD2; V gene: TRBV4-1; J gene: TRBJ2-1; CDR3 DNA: TGCGCCAGCAGAGCCAGCGGGAGACGTTCCTACAATGAGCAGTTCTTC; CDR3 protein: CASRASGRRSYNEQFF
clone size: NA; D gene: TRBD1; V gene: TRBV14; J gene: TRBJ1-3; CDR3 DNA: TGTGCCACCAGGGACAGCTCTGGAAACACCATATATTTT; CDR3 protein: CATRDSSGNTIYF
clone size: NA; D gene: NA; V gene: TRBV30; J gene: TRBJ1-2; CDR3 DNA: TGTGCCTGGAGTAAAGCGACACGAAACTATGGCTACACCTTC; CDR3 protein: CAWSKATRNYGYTF
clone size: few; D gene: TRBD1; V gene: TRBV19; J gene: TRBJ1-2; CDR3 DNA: TGTGCCAGTAGTACACGGACAGGACCCTATGGCTACACCTTC; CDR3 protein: CASSTRTGPYGYTF